This is a list of T cell receptor beta chains from one sample in a study of cytomegalovirus exposure and HLA in healthy donors. Profiled with immunoSEQ multiplex PCR; TCRdb holds only in-frame clones, not every one. In the table there are about 200,000 clones, 86% of which are singletons. Sequences were obtained from PBMCs. These receptors all come from a woman in her 30s in good health and CMV-seronegative. Each CDR3 is given with its conserved first and last residue. D genes are given only for firm matches. Size tells how often a clone was seen (once, few, many) or the class of an expanded clone, and some rows leave it out.

j_call d_call clone_size v_call cdr3_nt cdr3_aa
TRBJ1-1 - - TRBV5-1 TGCGCCAGCAGCTCACAGGGAGTCACTGAAGCTTTCTTT CASSSQGVTEAFF
TRBJ2-3 TRBD2 - TRBV5-1 TGCGCCAGCAGCTTCGGGACTAGCTTTCAGCTTAGCACAGATACGCAGTATTTT CASSFGTSFQLSTDTQYF
TRBJ1-1 - - TRBV2 TGTGCCAGCATCGGGTACACTGAAGCTTTCTTT CASIGYTEAFF
TRBJ2-1 - - TRBV27 TGTGCCAGCAGTTTCGCGGCAGCCAATGAGCAGTTCTTC CASSFAAANEQFF
TRBJ2-1 - once TRBV5-8 TGTGCCAGCAGCTTGGACTCAACGACAGTACCCAATGAGCAGTTCTTC CASSLDSTTVPNEQFF
TRBJ1-4 - few TRBV6-1 TGTGCCAGCAGTGAAGAGGGGGTCTATAATGAAAAACTGTTTTTT CASSEEGVYNEKLFF
TRBJ1-5 TRBD1 few TRBV19 TGTGCCAGTAGTCCCGACAGGGAGGGCAATCAGCCCCAGCATTTT CASSPDREGNQPQHF
TRBJ2-3 TRBD2 - TRBV9 TGTGCCAGCAGCGCAGGTCTTAGCGGGAGCGGAGATACGCAGTATTTT CASSAGLSGSGDTQYF
TRBJ2-5 TRBD1 - TRBV6-5 TGTGCCAGCAGTTACTCCTCCGGACAGGGGGAGACCCAGTACTTC CASSYSSGQGETQYF
TRBJ1-1 - - TRBV2 TGTGCCAGCAGTGAGAGAGGAGTTGGGACTGAAGCTTTCTTT CASSERGVGTEAFF
TRBJ1-5 - once TRBV10-1 TGCGCCACCCAGGGTAGCCAGCCCCAGCATTTT CATQGSQPQHF
TRBJ2-3 - - TRBV7-6 TGTGCCAGCAGCCGGGGGTTCGGCACAGATACGCAGTATTTT CASSRGFGTDTQYF
TRBJ1-6 - - TRBV6-5 TGTGCCAGCACTAGGGGTGATAATTCACCCCTCCACTTT CASTRGDNSPLHF
TRBJ2-1 - - TRBV6-1 TGTGCCAGCAGTGAGGCTAGCAGGTACAATGAGCAGTTCTTC CASSEASRYNEQFF